Below, 20 T cell receptor beta chains from the same sample are listed, as sequenced in a study of blood T cell repertoires in COVID-19. The data were produced by immunoSEQ multiplex PCR, yet TCRdb's version contains in-frame clones alone and is incomplete. The sample has 110,000 to 150,000 clones; 70% to 90% are singletons. The sequencing sample was made of peripheral blood. Receptors originate from a man in his fifties with acute or convalescent COVID-19.

The J gene is TRBJ1-2, the V gene TRBV18; 9 bases are a match to TRBD1. There are 14 residues in the CDR3. Germline CDR1 reads KGHSH; CDR2 reads LQKENI. The V gene end was trimmed by 3 bases and the J gene end by 7 bases; junction bases not matched to a gene: 6. CDR3 protein: CASSPRTGESGYTF. The CDR3 nucleotides read TGTGCCAGCTCACCGCGGACAGGGGAAAGTGGCTACACCTTC. The full variable domain, rest sourced from reference TRBV18 and TRBJ1-2, is NAGVMQNPRHLVRRRGQEARLRCSPMKGHSHVYWYRQLPEEGLKFMVYLQKENIIDESGMPKERFSAEFPKEGPSILRIQQVVRGDSAAYFCASSPRTGESGYTFGSGTRLTVV.

This clone was found once. The genes are TRBV2 and TRBJ2-1; 11 nucleotides agree with TRBD1. This CDR3 comprises 17 residues. Germline V lookup: CDR1 SNHLY, CDR2 FYNNEI. V lost 3 bases to trimming and J lost 4 bases; unmatched junction nucleotides: 8. CDR3 residues: CASSERDRGWTYNEQFF. The CDR3 nucleotides read TGTGCCAGCAGTGAGAGGGACAGGGGGTGGACATACAATGAGCAGTTCTTC.

The V call is TRBV6-2 or TRBV6-3, the J call TRBJ2-1; 7 nucleotides agree with TRBD2. CDR1 and CDR2 from the germline V gene are MNHEY and SVGEGT. The CDR3 is 14 amino acids. Trimming cost V 6 bases and J 2 bases; bases outside gene matches: 4. The CDR3 sequence: CASSPGTTYNEQFF. DNA of the CDR3: TGTGCCAGCAGCCCCGGGACTACCTACAATGAGCAGTTCTTC.

The J gene is TRBJ2-1, the V gene TRBV6-5; TRBD1 might be the D (5 bases). Germline V CDR1 and CDR2: MNHEY, SVGAGI. V was trimmed by 7 bases and J by 6 bases, leaving 19 bases between them. The CDR3 extends over 15 amino acids. Here the CDR3 reads CASISNYRRGNEQFF. The CDR3 nucleotides read TGTGCCAGCATTTCGAATTACAGGCGCGGCAATGAGCAGTTCTTC.

This chain links TRBV25-1 with TRBJ1-2; maybe TRBD1 (6 bases). The V and J ends lost 3 bases and 2 bases respectively, with 13 bases between them. Germline values: CDR1 MGHDK, CDR2 SYGVNS. The CDR3 has 15 residues. In DNA form, the CDR3 reads TGTGCCAGCAGTGACCCCGGGACACCGAACTATGGCTACACCTTC. Protein product: CASSDPGTPNYGYTF.

This clone has only one observation. As DNA, the CDR3 is TGTGCCAGCGGGAGACTGCTCTACAATGAGCAGTTCTTC. Translated, it gives CASGRLLYNEQFF. This chain uses TRBV12-3 or TRBV12-4 with TRBJ2-1; perhaps TRBD2 as D (5 bases). CDR3 length: 13 residues. V lost 8 bases and J 3 bases, leaving 11 bases between the germline ends.

Comment on this clone: This specimen includes other DNA sequences encoding the same CDR3. The rearrangement links TRBV6-5 to TRBJ1-1; TRBD1 agrees at 7 bases. The CDR3 has 13 amino acids. V trimming: 6 bases; J trimming: 5 bases; junction bases outside the gene matches: 6. The germline V gene has CDR1 MNHEY and CDR2 SVGAGI. CDR3 region: CASRTGVGTEAFF. CDR3 sequence (DNA): TGTGCCAGCAGAACAGGGGTTGGGACTGAAGCTTTCTTT.

V and J are TRBV6-5 and TRBJ2-3; a possible D gene is TRBD1 (7 bases). CDR1 and CDR2 (germline): MNHEY, SVGAGI. V lost 6 bases and J 4 bases, leaving 11 bases between the germline ends. This CDR3 has 13 amino acids. This chain's CDR3 is CASSRRGADTQYF. The CDR3 DNA reads TGTGCCAGCAGCCGCAGGGGGGCAGATACGCAGTATTTT.

The count of this clone is one. The J gene is TRBJ2-3, the V gene TRBV10-1; 7 nucleotides line up with TRBD1. Per the germline V gene, CDR1 is WNHNN and CDR2 is SYGVQD (reference sequence). J was trimmed by 6 bases and V by 8 bases; bases with no gene match: 11. This CDR3 comprises 14 residues. The CDR3 loop is CASASGQLADTQYF. CDR3 DNA sequence: TGCGCCAGCGCTTCGGGACAGCTTGCCGATACGCAGTATTTT.

The rearrangement uses TRBV28 and TRBJ1-2, with a weak D call TRBD1 (5 bases). Germline V gene sequence: CDR1 MDHEN, CDR2 SYDVKM. This CDR3 region has 14 residues. V dropped 3 bases and J dropped 2 bases, with 10 bases sitting between them. This CDR3 is CASSFWRGNYGYTF. The CDR3 DNA reads TGTGCCAGCAGTTTTTGGAGGGGCAACTATGGCTACACCTTC.

In this sample, this clone turned up a few times. The rearrangement uses TRBV7-3 and TRBJ1-2, with D possibly TRBD1 on 5 matching bases. V was cut by 1 base and J by 6 bases, with 12 bases left in between. Germline V gene data show CDR1 as SGHTA and CDR2 as FQGTGA. The CDR3 totals 14 residues. In DNA form, the CDR3 reads TGTGCCAGCAGCTTAAGGCAGGGAGGGGATGGCTACACCTTC. As protein: CASSLRQGGDGYTF.

The chain recombines TRBV2 with TRBJ1-2; no firm D call. This CDR3 spans 13 amino acids. CDR1 and CDR2 from the germline V gene are SNHLY and FYNNEI. Between the trimmed V and J ends, which lost 1 base and 4 bases, there was a span of 7 bases. The CDR3, as DNA: TGTGCCAGCAGTGAAGGAGTTGGCTATGGCTACACCTTC. It is translated as CASSEGVGYGYTF.

The CDR3 region is CASSYLEGGEKLFF. CDR3 nucleotides: TGTGCCAGCAGTTACCTGGAAGGAGGAGAAAAACTGTTTTTT. The gene calls are TRBV6-6 and TRBJ1-4; D is ambiguous. The CDR3 has 14 residues. Trimming stripped 2 bases from V and 8 bases from J, with 12 bases between. CDR1 and CDR2 (germline): MNHNY, SVGAGI (reference sequence).

This clone appeared a single time. The V and J genes are TRBV28 and TRBJ1-2, with a weak D call TRBD1 (5 bases). Trimming took 2 bases from V and 5 from J, leaving 15 bases between them. CDR3 length: 15 amino acids. CDR1 and CDR2 from the germline V gene are MDHEN and SYDVKM. The CDR3 spells CASSLGAGMSYGYTF. In DNA, the CDR3 is TGTGCCAGCAGTTTAGGGGCAGGGATGTCGTATGGCTACACCTTC.

V usage is TRBV5-6 and J usage is TRBJ2-6, with D perhaps TRBD2 (6 bases). This CDR3 has 17 amino acids. Germline values: CDR1 SGHDT, CDR2 YYEEEE. Trimming pared 4 bases from V and 0 bases from J, leaving 14 bases between. CDR3 in DNA: TGTGCCAGCAGCCCTCCGGGACTCAACTCTGGGGCCAACGTCCTGACTTTC. The encoded protein is CASSPPGLNSGANVLTF.

This chain links TRBV19 with TRBJ1-2; 9 positions match TRBD1. The V and J ends lost 1 base and 14 bases, in that order; junction bases with no gene match: 8. CDR3 size: 13 residues. Germline V gene sequence: CDR1 LNHDA, CDR2 SQIVND (reference sequence). The CDR3 spells CASSIAPRTGATF. The CDR3 coding sequence is TGTGCCAGTAGTATAGCCCCTCGGACAGGGGCGACCTTC. Drawing the rest from reference TRBV19 and TRBJ1-2, the complete variable domain is DGGITQSPKYLFRKEGQNVTLSCEQNLNHDAMYWYRQDPGQGLRLIYYSQIVNDFQKGDIAEGYSVSREKKESFPLTVTSAQKNPTAFYLCASSIAPRTGATFGSGTRLTVV.

The J gene is TRBJ1-2, the V gene TRBV18; 7 nucleotides agree with TRBD1. Trimming cost V 4 bases and J 7 bases; bases outside gene matches: 18. The germline gives CDR1 KGHSH, CDR2 LQKENI. The CDR3 is 17 residues long. This CDR3 reads CASSHQPTLKGASGYTF. The DNA of the CDR3 is TGTGCCAGCTCACATCAACCTACGTTGAAGGGGGCTAGTGGCTACACCTTC.

V is TRBV19 and J is TRBJ1-3; the match to TRBD1 covers 7 bases. In germline, CDR1 is LNHDA, CDR2 SQIVND (reference sequence). Losses at the gene ends were 5 bases for V and 2 bases for J; bases not matched to a gene: 3. The CDR3 runs 14 residues. The CDR3 region is CASSLQGPGNTIYF. In nucleotides, the CDR3 is TGTGCCAGTAGTTTACAGGGGCCTGGAAACACCATATATTTT.

This clone was detected once. The DNA of the CDR3 is TGTGCCAGCAGCTTGGTGGAGGGGATGAACACTGAAGCTTTCTTT. The encoded protein is CASSLVEGMNTEAFF. The gene calls are TRBV5-4 and TRBJ1-1; possibly TRBD1 for D (5 bases). Germline V lookup: CDR1 SGHNT, CDR2 YYREEE (reference sequence). V lost 0 bases, J lost 0 bases, and 9 bases lay in between. There are 15 residues in the CDR3.

The chain is built from TRBV30 and TRBJ1-1; 8 nucleotides match TRBD1. This CDR3 is built from 13 residues. CDR1 is GTSNPN, CDR2 SVGIG, per germline (reference sequence). V gave up 4 bases and J gave up 2 bases; unmatched junction bases: 3. This CDR3 is CAWNRGSNTEAFF. Here the CDR3 DNA reads TGTGCCTGGAACAGGGGGAGTAACACTGAAGCTTTCTTT.